This T cell receptor (beta chain) appears in the sequencing data of a study of tumor and adjacent non-tumor tissue in lung cancer. Study in general: Histology: around 13 adenocarcinoma, a couple of squamous cell carcinoma, 1 small cell lung cancer. Samples averaged roughly 4.4 million productive TCRbeta reads each. Study-wide results and caveats: Compared with tumor, normal lung showed significantly lower TCR diversity. Top 100 clones took a larger repertoire share in normal lung.

No cell sorting was done before RNA was extracted from the tissue. The normal lung tissue was taken more than 3 cm from the tumor edge. This clonotype came up once. Its antigen remains unknown. As the CDR3 is not closed by the conserved phenylalanine or tryptophan, this likely results from a read error. Because the CDR3's place on the DNA is in doubt, the DNA is left out and the CDR3 is given as listed by TCRdb. The library came from three nested PCR rounds adapted from ARM-PCR protocols. TCRdb used MiXCR to reprocess the multiplex PCR reads, holding one entry per CDR3 protein. Among about 98,000 distinct CDR3 sequences, more than 80% were seen once, and the ten largest hold 30%. CDR1 is SGHNT and CDR2 is YYREEE in the germline V gene (reference sequence). Including both end residues, the CDR3 is 13 amino acids long.

What was sequenced was distant non-tumor lung tissue. The rearrangement joins TRBV5-4 to TRBJ2-3; TRBD1 is the table's D call and was not checked against the DNA. This receptor was identified in a man aged 55-75 years with small cell lung cancer. CDR3 loop: CASSPLTADTQYY.